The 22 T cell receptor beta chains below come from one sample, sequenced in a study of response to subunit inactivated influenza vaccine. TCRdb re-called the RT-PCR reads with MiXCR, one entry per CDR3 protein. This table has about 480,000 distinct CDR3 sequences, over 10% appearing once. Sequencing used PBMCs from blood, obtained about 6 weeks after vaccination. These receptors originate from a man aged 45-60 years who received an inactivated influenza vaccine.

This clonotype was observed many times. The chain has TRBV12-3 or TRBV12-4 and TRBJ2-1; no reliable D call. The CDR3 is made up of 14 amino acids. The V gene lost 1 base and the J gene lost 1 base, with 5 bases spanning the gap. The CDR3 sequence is CASSLGASYNEQFF. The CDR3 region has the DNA TGTGCCAGCAGTTTAGGAGCTTCCTACAATGAGCAGTTCTTC.

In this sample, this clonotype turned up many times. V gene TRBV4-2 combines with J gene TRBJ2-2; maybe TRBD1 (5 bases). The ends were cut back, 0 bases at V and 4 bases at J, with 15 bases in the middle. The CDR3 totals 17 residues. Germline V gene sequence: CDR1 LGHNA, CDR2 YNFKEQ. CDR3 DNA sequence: TGTGCCAGCAGCCAAGATATCGGCGGCAGGGCCACCGGGGAGCTGTTTTTT. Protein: CASSQDIGGRATGELFF.

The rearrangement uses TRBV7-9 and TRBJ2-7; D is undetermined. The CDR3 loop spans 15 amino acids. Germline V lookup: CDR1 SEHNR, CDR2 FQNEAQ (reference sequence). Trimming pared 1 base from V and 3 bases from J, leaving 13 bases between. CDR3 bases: TGTGCCAGCAGCTTAGATAAGGCGAGTTTCTACGAGCAGTACTTC. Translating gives CASSLDKASFYEQYF.

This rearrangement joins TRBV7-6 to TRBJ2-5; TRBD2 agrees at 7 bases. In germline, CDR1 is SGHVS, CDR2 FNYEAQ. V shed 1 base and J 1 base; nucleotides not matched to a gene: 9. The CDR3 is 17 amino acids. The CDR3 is CASSLVIASGAQETQYF. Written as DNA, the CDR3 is TGTGCCAGCAGCTTAGTTATCGCTAGCGGTGCCCAAGAGACCCAGTACTTC.

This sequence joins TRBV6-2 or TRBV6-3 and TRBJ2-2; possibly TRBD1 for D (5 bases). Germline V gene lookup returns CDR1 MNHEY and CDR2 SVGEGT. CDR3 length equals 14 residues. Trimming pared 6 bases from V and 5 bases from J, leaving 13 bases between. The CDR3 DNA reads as TGTGCCAGCAGCCAATCTGCAGGGACCGGGGAGCTGTTTTTT. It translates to CASSQSAGTGELFF.

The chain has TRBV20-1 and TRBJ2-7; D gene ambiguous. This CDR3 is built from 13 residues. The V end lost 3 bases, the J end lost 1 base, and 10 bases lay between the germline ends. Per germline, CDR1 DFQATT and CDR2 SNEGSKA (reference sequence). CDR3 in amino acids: CSARTSASYEQYF. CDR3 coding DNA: TGCAGTGCTAGGACCTCGGCTTCCTACGAGCAGTACTTC.

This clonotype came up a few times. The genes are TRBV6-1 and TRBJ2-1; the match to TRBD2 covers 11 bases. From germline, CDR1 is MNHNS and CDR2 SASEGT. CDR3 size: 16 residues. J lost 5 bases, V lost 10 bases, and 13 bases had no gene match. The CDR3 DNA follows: TGTGCCACCCTACCGTTTAGCGGGAGGGCCCACAATGAGCAGTTCTTC. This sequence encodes CATLPFSGRAHNEQFF.

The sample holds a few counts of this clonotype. CDR3 in amino acids: CASSLVGSGGARRTDTQYF. DNA of the CDR3: TGTGCCAGCAGCTTAGTGGGTAGCGGGGGGGCCCGACGCACAGATACGCAGTATTTT. This chain connects TRBV7-8 to TRBJ2-3; 11 bases line up with TRBD2. J lost 1 base, V lost 1 base, and 10 bases had no gene match. CDR1 and CDR2 (germline): SGHVS, FQNEAQ. The CDR3 sequence is 19 residues long. Full variable domain (outside the CDR3, taken from reference TRBV7-8 and TRBJ2-3): GAGVSQSPRYKVAKRGQDVALRCDPISGHVSLFWYQQALGQGPEFLTYFQNEAQLDKSGLPSDRFFAERPEGSVSTLKIQRTQQEDSAVYLCASSLVGSGGARRTDTQYFGPGTRLTVL.

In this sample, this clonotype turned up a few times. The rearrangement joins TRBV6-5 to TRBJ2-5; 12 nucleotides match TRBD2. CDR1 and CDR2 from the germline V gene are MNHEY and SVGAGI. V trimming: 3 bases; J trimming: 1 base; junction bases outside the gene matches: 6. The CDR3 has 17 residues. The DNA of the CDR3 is TGTGCCAGCAGTTATACGGGGACTAGCGGGCCCCAAGAGACCCAGTACTTC. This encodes CASSYTGTSGPQETQYF.

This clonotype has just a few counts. The CDR3 sequence is CASSSSGLLSYEQYF. The CDR3 DNA reads as TGTGCCAGCAGCTCTTCGGGACTTCTCTCCTACGAGCAGTACTTC. The rearrangement uses TRBV7-2 and TRBJ2-7, with TRBD2 as a possible D gene (6 bases). Trimming removed 4 bases from V and 0 bases from J, with 13 bases in between. CDR3 length: 15 amino acids. Per the germline V gene, CDR1 is SGHTA and CDR2 is FQGNSA.

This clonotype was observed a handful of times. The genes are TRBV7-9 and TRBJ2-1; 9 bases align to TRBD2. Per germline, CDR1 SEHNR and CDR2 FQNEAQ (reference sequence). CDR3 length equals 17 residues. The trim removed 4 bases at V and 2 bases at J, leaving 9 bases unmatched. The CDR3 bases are TGTGCCAGCAGCTCCTCATCCCGCGGGGGGGCCTACAATGAGCAGTTCTTC. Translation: CASSSSSRGGAYNEQFF.

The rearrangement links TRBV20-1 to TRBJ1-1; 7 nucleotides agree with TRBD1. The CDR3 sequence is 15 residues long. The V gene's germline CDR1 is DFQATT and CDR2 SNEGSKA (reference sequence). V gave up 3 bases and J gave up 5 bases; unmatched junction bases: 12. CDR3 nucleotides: TGCAGTGCTAGGGACGTACAGGGGATCGTTACTGAAGCTTTCTTT. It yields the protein CSARDVQGIVTEAFF.

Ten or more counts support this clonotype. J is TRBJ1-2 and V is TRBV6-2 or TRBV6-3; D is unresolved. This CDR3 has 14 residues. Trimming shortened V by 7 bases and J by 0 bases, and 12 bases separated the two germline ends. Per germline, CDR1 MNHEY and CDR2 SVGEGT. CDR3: CASTSTPANYGYTF. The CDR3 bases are TGTGCCAGCACTTCGACACCGGCTAACTATGGCTACACCTTC.

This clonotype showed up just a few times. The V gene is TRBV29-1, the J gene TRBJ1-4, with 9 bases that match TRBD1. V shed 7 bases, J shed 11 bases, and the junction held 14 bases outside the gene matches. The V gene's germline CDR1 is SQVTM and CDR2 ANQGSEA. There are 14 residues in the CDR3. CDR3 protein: CSANDRDRASKLFF. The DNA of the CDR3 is TGCAGCGCTAACGACCGGGACAGGGCATCGAAACTGTTTTTT.

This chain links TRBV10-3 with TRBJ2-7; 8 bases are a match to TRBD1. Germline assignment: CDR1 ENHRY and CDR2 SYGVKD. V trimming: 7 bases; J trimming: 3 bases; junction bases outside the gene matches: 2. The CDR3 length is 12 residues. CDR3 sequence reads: CAITGTGYEQYF. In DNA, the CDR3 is TGTGCCATCACGGGGACAGGCTACGAGCAGTACTTC.

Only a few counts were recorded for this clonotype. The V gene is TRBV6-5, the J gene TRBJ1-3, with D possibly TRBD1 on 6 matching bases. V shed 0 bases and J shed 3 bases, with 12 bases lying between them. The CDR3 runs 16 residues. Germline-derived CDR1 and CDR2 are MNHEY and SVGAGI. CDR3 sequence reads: CASSYSGGLGGNTIYF. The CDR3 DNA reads TGTGCCAGCAGTTACTCGGGGGGGCTGGGTGGAAACACCATATATTTT.

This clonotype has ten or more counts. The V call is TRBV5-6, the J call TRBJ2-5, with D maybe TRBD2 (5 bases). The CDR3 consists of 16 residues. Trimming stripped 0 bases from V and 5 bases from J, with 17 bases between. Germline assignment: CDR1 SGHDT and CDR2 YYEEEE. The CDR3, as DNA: TGTGCCAGCAGCTTGGACCCATCTGGGGAGTGGGAGACCCAGTACTTC. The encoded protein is CASSLDPSGEWETQYF.

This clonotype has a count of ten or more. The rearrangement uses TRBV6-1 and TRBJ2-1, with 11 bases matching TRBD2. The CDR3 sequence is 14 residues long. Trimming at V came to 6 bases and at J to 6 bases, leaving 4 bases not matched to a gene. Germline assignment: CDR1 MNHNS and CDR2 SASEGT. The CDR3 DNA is TGTGCCAGCAGAACTAGCGGGAGACTCAATGAGCAGTTCTTC. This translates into CASRTSGRLNEQFF.

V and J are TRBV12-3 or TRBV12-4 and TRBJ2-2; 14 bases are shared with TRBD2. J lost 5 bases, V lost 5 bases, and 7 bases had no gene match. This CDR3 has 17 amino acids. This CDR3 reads CASSPGTSGGYTGELFF. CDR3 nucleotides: TGTGCCAGCAGTCCCGGGACTAGCGGGGGATATACCGGGGAGCTGTTTTTT.

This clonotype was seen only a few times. The CDR3 region is CASRQVPQETQYF. CDR3 nucleotides: TGCGCCAGCAGACAGGTTCCCCAAGAGACCCAGTACTTC. The rearrangement uses TRBV5-1 and TRBJ2-5, with a weak D call TRBD1 (5 bases). From germline, CDR1 is SGHRS and CDR2 YFSETQ. This CDR3 spans 13 amino acids. Trimming removed 5 bases from V and 1 base from J, with 9 bases in between.

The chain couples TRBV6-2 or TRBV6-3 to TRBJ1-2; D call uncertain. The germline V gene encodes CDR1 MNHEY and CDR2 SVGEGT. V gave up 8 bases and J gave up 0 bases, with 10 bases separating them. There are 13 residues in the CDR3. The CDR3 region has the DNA TGTGCCAGCCAGGCGGAGACTAACTATGGCTACACCTTC. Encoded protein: CASQAETNYGYTF.

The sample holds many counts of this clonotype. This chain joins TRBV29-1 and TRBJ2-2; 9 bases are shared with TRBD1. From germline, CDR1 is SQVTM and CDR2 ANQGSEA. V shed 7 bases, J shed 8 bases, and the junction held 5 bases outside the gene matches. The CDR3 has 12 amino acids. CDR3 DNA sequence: TGCAGCGCCACACAGGGGGCTGGGGAGCTGTTTTTT. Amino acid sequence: CSATQGAGELFF.